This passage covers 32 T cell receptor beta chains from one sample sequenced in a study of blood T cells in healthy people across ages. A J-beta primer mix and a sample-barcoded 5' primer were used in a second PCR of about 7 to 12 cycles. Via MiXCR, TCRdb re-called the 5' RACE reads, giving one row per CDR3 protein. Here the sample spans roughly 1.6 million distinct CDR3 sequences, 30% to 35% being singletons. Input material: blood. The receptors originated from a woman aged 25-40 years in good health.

The CDR3 protein is CASSPTGQAYGYTF. CDR3 DNA: TGTGCCAGCAGTCCTACGGGACAGGCCTATGGCTACACCTTC. V is TRBV25-1 and J is TRBJ1-2, with TRBD1 matching 8 bases. This CDR3 is built from 14 residues. V lost 5 bases, J lost 4 bases, and 6 bases stayed unmatched. Per the germline V gene, CDR1 is MGHDK and CDR2 is SYGVNS.

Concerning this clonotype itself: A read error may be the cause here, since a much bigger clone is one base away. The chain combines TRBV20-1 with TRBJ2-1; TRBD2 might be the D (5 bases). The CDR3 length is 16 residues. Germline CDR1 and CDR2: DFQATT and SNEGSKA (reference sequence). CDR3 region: CSASPSERSSYNERFF. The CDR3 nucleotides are TGCAGTGCTAGCCCTTCCGAGCGGAGCTCCTACAATGAGCGGTTCTTC.

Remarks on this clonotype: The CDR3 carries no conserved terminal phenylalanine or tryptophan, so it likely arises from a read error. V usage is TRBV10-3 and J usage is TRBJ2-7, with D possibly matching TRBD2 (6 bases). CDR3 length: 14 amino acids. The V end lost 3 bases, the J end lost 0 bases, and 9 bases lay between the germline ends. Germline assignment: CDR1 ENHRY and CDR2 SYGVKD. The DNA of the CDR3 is TGTGCCATCAGTGATACTAGCAGCTCCTACGAGCAGTACCTC. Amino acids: CAISDTSSSYEQYL.

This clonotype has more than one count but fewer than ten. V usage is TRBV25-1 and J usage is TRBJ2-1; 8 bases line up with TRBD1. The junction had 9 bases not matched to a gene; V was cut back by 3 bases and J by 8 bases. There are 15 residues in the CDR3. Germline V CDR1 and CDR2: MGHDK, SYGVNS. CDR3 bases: TGTGCCAGCAGTGATAGGCAGGGGGCTTCTTATGAGCAGTTCTTC. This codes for CASSDRQGASYEQFF. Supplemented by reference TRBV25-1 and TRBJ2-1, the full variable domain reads EADIYQTPRYLVIGTGKKITLECSQTMGHDKMYWYQQDPGMELHLIHYSYGVNSTEKGDLSSESTVSRIRTEHFPLTLESARPSHTSQYLCASSDRQGASYEQFFGPGTRLTVL.

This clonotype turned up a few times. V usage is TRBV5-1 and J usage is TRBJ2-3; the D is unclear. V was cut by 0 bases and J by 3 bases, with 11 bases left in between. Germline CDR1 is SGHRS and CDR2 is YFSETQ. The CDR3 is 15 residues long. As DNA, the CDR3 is TGCGCCAGCAGCTTGGATGGGATCTGGACAGATACGCAGTATTTT. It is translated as CASSLDGIWTDTQYF.

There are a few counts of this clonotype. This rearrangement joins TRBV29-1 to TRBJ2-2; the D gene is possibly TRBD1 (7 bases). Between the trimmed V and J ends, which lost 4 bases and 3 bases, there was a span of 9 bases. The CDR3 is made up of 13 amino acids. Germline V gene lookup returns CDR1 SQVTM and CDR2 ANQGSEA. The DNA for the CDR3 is TGCAGCGTTGGCAGGGGGGACACCGGGGAGCTGTTTTTT. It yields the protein CSVGRGDTGELFF.

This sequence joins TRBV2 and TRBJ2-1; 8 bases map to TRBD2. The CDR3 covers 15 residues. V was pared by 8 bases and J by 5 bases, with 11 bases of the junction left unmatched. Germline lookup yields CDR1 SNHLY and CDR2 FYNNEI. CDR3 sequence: CASLVAGTRDNEQFF. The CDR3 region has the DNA TGTGCCAGCCTAGTCGCCGGGACTAGGGACAATGAGCAGTTCTTC.

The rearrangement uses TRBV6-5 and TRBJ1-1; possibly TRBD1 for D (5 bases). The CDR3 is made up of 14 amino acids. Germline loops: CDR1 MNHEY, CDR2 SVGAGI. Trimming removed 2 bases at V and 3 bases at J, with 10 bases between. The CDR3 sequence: CASSYGGVDTEAFF. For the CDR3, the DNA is TGTGCCAGCAGTTACGGGGGAGTGGACACTGAAGCTTTCTTT.

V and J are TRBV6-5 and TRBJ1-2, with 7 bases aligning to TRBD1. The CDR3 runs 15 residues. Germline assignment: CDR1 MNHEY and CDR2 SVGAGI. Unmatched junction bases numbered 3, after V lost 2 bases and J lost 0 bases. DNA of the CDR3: TGTGCCAGCAGTTACGGGACAGAAACTAACTATGGCTACACCTTC. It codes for CASSYGTETNYGYTF.

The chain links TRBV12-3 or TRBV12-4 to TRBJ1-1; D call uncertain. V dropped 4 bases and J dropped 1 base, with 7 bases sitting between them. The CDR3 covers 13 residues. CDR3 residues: CASSSHTNTEAFF. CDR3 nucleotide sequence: TGTGCCAGCAGTTCACATACGAACACTGAAGCTTTCTTT.

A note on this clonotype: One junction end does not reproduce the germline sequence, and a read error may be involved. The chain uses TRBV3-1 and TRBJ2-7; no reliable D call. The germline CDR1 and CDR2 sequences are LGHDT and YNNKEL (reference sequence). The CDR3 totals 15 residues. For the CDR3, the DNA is TGTGCCAACAGCCAACCCGGCGCGACCTCCTACGAGCAGTACTTC. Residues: CANSQPGATSYEQYF.

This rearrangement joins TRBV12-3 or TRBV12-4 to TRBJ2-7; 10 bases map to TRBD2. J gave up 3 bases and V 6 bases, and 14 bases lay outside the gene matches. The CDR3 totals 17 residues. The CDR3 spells CASRTGTSVNPRYEQYF. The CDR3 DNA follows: TGTGCCAGCAGGACGGGGACTAGCGTAAATCCCCGCTACGAGCAGTACTTC.

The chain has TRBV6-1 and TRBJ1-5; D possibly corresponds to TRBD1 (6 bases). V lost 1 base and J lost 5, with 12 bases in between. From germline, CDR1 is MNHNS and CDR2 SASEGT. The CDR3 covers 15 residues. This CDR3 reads CASSEDPGDHQPQHF. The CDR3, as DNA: TGTGCCAGCAGTGAAGACCCAGGGGACCATCAGCCCCAGCATTTT.

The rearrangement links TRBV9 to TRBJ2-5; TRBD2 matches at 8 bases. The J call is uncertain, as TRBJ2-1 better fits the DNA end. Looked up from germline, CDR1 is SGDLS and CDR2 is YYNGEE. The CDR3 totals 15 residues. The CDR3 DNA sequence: TGTGCCAGCAGCGTAGTTAGCGGGGCCCAAGAGATCCAGTTCTTC. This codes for CASSVVSGAQEIQFF.

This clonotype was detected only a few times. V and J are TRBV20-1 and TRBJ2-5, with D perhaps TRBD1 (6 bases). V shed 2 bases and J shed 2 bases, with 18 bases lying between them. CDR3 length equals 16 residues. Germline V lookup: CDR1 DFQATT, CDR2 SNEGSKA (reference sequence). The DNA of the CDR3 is TGCAGTGCTAGATACTTCAGGGACACCCTTCAAGAGACCCAGTACTTC. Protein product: CSARYFRDTLQETQYF.

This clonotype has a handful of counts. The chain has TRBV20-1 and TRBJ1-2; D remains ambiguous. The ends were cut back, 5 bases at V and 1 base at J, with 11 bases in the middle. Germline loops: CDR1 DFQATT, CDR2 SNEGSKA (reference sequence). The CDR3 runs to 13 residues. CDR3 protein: CSAPPPDNYGYTF. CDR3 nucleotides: TGCAGTGCTCCCCCCCCGGATAACTATGGCTACACCTTC.

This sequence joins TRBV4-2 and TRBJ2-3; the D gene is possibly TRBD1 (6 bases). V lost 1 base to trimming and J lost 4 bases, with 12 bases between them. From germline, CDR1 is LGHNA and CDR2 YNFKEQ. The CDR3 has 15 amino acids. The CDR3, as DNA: TGTGCCAGCAGCCAAGTGGAGACAGGCCCAGATACGCAGTATTTT. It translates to CASSQVETGPDTQYF.

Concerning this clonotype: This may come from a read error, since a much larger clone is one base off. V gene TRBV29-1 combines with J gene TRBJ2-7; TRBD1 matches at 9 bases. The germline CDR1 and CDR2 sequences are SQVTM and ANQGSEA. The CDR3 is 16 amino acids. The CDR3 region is CGAKKPGTGSSYEQYF. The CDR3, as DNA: TGCGGCGCTAAAAAACCCGGGACAGGGAGCTCCTACGAGCAGTACTTC.

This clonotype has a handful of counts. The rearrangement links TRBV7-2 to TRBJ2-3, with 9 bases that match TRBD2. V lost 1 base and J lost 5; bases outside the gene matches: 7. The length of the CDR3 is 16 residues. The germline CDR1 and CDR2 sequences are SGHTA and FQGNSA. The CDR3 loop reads CASSLVRGGGGDTQYF. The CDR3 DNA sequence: TGTGCCAGCAGCTTAGTTCGCGGGGGGGGAGGAGATACGCAGTATTTT. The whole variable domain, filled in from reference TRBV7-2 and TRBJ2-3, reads GAGVSQSPSNKVTEKGKDVELRCDPISGHTALYWYRQSLGQGLEFLIYFQGNSAPDKSGLPSDRFSAERTGGSVSTLTIQRTQQEDSAVYLCASSLVRGGGGDTQYFGPGTRLTVL.

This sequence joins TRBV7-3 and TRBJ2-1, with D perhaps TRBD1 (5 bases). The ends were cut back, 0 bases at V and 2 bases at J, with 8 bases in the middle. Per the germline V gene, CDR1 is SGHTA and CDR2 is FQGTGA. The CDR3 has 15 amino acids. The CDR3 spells CASSLTRAPYNEQFF. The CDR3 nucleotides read TGTGCCAGCAGCTTAACCAGGGCACCCTACAATGAGCAGTTCTTC.

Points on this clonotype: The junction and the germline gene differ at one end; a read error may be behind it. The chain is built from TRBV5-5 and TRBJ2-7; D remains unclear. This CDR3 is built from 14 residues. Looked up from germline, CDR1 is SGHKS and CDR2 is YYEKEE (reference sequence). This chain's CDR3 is CASKPQALSYGQYF. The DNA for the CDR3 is TGTGCCAGTAAGCCGCAGGCCCTCTCCTACGGGCAGTACTTC. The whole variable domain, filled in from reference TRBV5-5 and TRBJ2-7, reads DAGVTQSPTHLIKTRGQQVTLRCSPISGHKSVSWYQQVLGQGPQFIFQYYEKEERGRGNFPDRFSARQFPNYSSELNVNALLLGDSALYLCASKPQALSYGQYFGPGTRLTVT.

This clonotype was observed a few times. DNA of the CDR3: TGTGCCAGTAGCCCGACAGGGGTCCAGCCCCAGCATTTT. It codes for CASSPTGVQPQHF. V usage is TRBV19 and J usage is TRBJ1-5; TRBD1 matches at 8 bases. Germline assignment: CDR1 LNHDA and CDR2 SQIVND (reference sequence). CDR3 length: 13 amino acids. J gave up 7 bases and V 6 bases, and 5 bases lay outside the gene matches.

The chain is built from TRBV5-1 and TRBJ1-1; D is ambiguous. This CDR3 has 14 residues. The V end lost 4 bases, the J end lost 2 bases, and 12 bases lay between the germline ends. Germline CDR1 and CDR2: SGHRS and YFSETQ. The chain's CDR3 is CASSPNTFNTEAFF. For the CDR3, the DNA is TGCGCCAGCAGCCCCAATACATTCAACACTGAAGCTTTCTTT.

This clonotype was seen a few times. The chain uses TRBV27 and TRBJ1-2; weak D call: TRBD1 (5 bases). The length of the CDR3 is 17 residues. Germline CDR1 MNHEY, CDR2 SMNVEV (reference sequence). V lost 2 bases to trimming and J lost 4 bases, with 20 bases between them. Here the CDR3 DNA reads TGTGCCAGCAGTTTAAGGTTTCGGGGACCAAAACCCTATGGCTACACCTTC. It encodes CASSLRFRGPKPYGYTF.

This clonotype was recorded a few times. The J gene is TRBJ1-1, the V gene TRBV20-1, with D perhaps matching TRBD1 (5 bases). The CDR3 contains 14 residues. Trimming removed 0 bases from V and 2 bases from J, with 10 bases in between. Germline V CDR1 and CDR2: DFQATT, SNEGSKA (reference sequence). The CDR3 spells CSARDRGRNTEAFF. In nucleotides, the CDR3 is TGCAGTGCTAGAGATCGGGGGAGAAACACTGAAGCTTTCTTT.

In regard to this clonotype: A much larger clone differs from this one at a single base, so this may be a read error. The CDR3 DNA follows: TGTGCCAGCAGCCCCTCGGGGGGAGACTATGGCCACACCTTC. Its protein is CASSPSGGDYGHTF. The chain joins TRBV9 to TRBJ1-2; D is perhaps TRBD1 (5 bases). The CDR3 is 14 residues long. Germline V CDR1 and CDR2: SGDLS, YYNGEE. Full variable domain (rest looked up from reference TRBV9 and TRBJ1-2): DSGVTQTPKHLITATGQRVTLRCSPRSGDLSVYWYQQSLDQGLQFLIQYYNGEERAKGNILERFSAQQFPDLHSELNLSSLELGDSALYFCASSPSGGDYGHTFGSGTRLTVV.

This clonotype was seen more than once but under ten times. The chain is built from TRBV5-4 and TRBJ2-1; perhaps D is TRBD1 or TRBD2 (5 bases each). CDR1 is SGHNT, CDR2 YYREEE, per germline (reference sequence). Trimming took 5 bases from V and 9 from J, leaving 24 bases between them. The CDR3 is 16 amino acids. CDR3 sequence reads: CASSTAGETSGGEQFF. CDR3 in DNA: TGTGCCAGCAGTACTGCCGGAGAAACTTCTGGGGGTGAGCAGTTCTTC.

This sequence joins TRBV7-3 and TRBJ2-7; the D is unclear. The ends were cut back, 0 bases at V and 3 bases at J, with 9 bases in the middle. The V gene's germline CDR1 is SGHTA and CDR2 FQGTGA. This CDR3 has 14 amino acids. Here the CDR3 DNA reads TGTGCCAGCAGCTTAACGTCTCCGGACTACGAGCAGTACTTC. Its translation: CASSLTSPDYEQYF.

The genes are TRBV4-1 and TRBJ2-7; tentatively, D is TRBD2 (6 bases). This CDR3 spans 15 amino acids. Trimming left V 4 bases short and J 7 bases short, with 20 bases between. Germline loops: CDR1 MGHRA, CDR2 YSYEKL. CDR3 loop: CASSPSNAEGGEQYF. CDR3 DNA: TGCGCCAGCAGCCCCTCGAACGCCGAGGGAGGAGAGCAGTACTTC.

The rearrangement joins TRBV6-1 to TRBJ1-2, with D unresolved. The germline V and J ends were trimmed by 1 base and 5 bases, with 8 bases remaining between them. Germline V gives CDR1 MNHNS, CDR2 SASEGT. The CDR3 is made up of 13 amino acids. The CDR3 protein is CASSEGSLYGYTF. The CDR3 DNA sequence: TGTGCCAGCAGTGAAGGCAGCCTTTATGGCTACACCTTC.

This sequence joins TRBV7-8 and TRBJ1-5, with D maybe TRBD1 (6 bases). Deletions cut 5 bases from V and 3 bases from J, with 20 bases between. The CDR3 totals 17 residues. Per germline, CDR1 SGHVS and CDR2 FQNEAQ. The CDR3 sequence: CASSLPPGATYNQPQHF. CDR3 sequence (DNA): TGTGCCAGCAGCCTACCCCCAGGGGCGACTTACAATCAGCCCCAGCATTTT.

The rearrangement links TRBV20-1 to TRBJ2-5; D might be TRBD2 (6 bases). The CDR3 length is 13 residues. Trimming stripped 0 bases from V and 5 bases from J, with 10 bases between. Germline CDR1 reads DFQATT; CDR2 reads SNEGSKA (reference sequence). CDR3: CSAREAGIETQYF. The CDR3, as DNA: TGCAGTGCTAGAGAGGCGGGGATCGAGACCCAGTACTTC.